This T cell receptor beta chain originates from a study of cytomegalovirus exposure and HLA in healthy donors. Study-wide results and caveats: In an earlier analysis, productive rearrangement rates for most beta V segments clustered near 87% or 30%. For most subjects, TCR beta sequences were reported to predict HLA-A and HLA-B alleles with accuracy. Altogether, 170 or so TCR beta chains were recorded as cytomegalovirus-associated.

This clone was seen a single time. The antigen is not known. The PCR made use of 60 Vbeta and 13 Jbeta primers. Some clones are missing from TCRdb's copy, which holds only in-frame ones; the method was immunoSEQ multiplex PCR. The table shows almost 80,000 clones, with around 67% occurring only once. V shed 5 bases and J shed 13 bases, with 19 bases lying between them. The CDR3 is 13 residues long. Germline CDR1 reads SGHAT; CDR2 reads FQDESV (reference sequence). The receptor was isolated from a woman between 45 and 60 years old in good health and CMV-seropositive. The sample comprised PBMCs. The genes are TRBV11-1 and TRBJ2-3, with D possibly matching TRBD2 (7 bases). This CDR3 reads CASSPPGGLPEYF. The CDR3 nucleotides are TGTGCCAGCAGCCCCCCCGGGGGGCTCCCAGAGTATTTT.